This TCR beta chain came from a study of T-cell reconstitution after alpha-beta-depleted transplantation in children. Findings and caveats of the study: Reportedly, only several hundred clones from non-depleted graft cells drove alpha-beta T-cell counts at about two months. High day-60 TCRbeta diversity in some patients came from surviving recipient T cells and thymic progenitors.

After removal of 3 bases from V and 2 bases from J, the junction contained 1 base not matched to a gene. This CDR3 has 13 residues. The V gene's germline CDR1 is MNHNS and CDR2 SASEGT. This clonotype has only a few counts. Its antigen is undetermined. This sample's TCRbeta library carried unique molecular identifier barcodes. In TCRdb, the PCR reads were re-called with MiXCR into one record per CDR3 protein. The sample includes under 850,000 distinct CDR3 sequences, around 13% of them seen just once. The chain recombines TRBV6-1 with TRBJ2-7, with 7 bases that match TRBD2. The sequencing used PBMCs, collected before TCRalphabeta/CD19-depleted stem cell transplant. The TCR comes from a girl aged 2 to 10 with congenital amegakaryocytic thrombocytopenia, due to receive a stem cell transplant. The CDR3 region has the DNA TGTGCCAGCAGTGAGGGGGGGGCCTACGAGCAGTACTTC. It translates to CASSEGGAYEQYF.